This T cell receptor beta chain originates from a study of T cells in Graves' hyperthyroidism and ophthalmopathy. Study summary: Blood from the periphery was taken at initial diagnosis, before any treatment.

Amplification targeted TCR beta CDR3 regions from RNA transcripts. The HTBI set primed first-round TCR CDR3 RT-PCR. TCRdb reprocessed the multiplex PCR reads with MiXCR, giving one entry per CDR3 protein. The data show around 800,000 distinct CDR3 sequences, with around 38% seen just once and about 8.9% held by the top ten. This clonotype was picked up many times. Antigen specificity is unknown. General study points: Appearing also in blood were most of the thyroid clonotypes expanded above 0.001.

Diagnosis of hyperthyroidism was new in patients aged 18 to 65, and its duration was under 2 months. PBMCs were collected from an approximately 10 ml volume of fresh peripheral blood. There are 15 residues in the CDR3. Germline CDR1 reads SGHRS; CDR2 reads YFSETQ. Trimming cost V 4 bases and J 11 bases; bases outside gene matches: 11. Input material: blood. The receptor comes from a man aged 18 to 35 with Graves' hyperthyroidism. V is TRBV5-1 and J is TRBJ1-4; 10 bases map to TRBD1. This CDR3 is CASSQTGDRGEKLFF. The CDR3 nucleotides read TGCGCCAGCAGCCAAACCGGGGACAGGGGAGAGAAACTGTTTTTT.